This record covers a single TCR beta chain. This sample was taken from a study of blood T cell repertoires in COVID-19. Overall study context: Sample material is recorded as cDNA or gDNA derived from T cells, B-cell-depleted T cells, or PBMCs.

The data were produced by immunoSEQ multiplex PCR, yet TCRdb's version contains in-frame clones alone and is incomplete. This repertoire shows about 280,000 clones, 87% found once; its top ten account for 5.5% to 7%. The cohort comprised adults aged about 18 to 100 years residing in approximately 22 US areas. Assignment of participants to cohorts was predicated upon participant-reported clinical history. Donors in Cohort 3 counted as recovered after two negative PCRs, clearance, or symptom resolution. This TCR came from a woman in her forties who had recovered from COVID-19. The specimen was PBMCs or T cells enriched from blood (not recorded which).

DNA for the CDR3: TGTGCCAGCCGCCCTCATCCGGGACTAGCGGGGCTGAACAATGAGCAGTTCTTC. Translating it yields CASRPHPGLAGLNNEQFF. The chain joins TRBV19 to TRBJ2-1, with 13 bases that match TRBD2. Germline V lookup: CDR1 LNHDA, CDR2 SQIVND (reference sequence). V was pared by 9 bases and J by 5 bases, with 16 bases of the junction left unmatched. The CDR3 contains 18 residues.